These 24 T cell receptor beta chains were all obtained from the same sample, sequenced in a study of T cells after yellow fever vaccination. TCRdb recomputed calls from the 5' RACE reads with MiXCR, one row per CDR3 protein. The sample records 240,000 or so distinct CDR3 sequences, 6.9% being singletons. The material sequenced was CD4+ T cells sorted from PBMCs, taken 15 days after the yellow fever booster vaccination. These receptors were taken from a man aged 25-40 years who received the YFV17D yellow fever vaccine.

This clonotype occurred a few times. The chain links TRBV20-1 to TRBJ2-1; 7 nucleotides agree with TRBD2. The CDR3 runs 13 residues. Germline V gene lookup returns CDR1 DFQATT and CDR2 SNEGSKA (reference sequence). The V gene end was trimmed by 6 bases and the J gene end by 9 bases; junction bases not matched to a gene: 11. The CDR3 is CSAFSGDSSEQFF. The CDR3 region has the DNA TGCAGTGCATTCAGCGGGGACTCCTCTGAGCAGTTCTTC.

This clonotype occurred a few times. The chain uses TRBV29-1 and TRBJ2-7, with 7 bases identical to TRBD2. This CDR3 is 16 amino acids long. Germline V gene data show CDR1 as SQVTM and CDR2 as ANQGSEA. The J segment lost 0 bases and the V segment lost 0 bases, leaving 8 bases of the junction unmatched. CDR3 bases: TGCAGCGTTGAAGATTTGAGCGGGACGAACTCCTACGAGCAGTACTTC. Translation: CSVEDLSGTNSYEQYF.

V gene TRBV12-3 or TRBV12-4 combines with J gene TRBJ2-5; 7 bases align to TRBD1. V gave up 1 base and J gave up 4 bases; unmatched junction bases: 3. The CDR3 is made up of 14 amino acids. The CDR3 bases are TGTGCCAGCAGTTTAGGTAACAGGGGAGAGACCCAGTACTTC. Its translation: CASSLGNRGETQYF.

This clonotype was seen ten or more times. The rearrangement uses TRBV12-3 or TRBV12-4 and TRBJ2-7, with TRBD2 as a possible D gene (5 bases). The CDR3 loop spans 13 amino acids. The V and J ends lost 5 bases and 2 bases respectively, with 10 bases between them. The CDR3 coding sequence is TGTGCCAGCAGTCTCCGGGAAACCTACGAGCAGTACTTC. It is translated as CASSLRETYEQYF.

The chain couples TRBV12-3 or TRBV12-4 to TRBJ2-7, with 10 positions matching TRBD2. CDR3 length equals 14 residues. After removal of 6 bases from V and 7 bases from J, the junction contained 9 bases not matched to a gene. The CDR3: CASRSIAGGREQYF. CDR3 sequence (DNA): TGTGCCAGCAGATCCATAGCGGGAGGTAGGGAGCAGTACTTC.

This clonotype was picked up a small number of times. This chain joins TRBV5-1 and TRBJ1-1; no clear D gene. The V gene's germline CDR1 is SGHRS and CDR2 YFSETQ. Trimming pared 0 bases from V and 1 base from J, leaving 10 bases between. The CDR3 is 15 residues long. The DNA of the CDR3 is TGCGCCAGCAGCTTGGGTGTATTGGGGAACACTGAAGCTTTCTTT. This codes for CASSLGVLGNTEAFF.

The V and J genes are TRBV5-1 and TRBJ2-3, with no clear D. The CDR3 has 15 residues. CDR1 SGHRS and CDR2 YFSETQ come from the germline V gene. Trimming stripped 1 base from V and 1 base from J, with 10 bases between. The CDR3 region has the DNA TGCGCCAGCAGCTTGAGGGCTCCTGGCACAGATACGCAGTATTTT. This gives the protein CASSLRAPGTDTQYF.

Many counts were recorded for this clonotype. This chain connects TRBV6-1 to TRBJ1-3; no reliable D call. There are 15 residues in the CDR3. V was clipped by 3 bases and J by 0 bases, with 9 bases between them. CDR1 is MNHNS and CDR2 is SASEGT in the germline V gene. CDR3: CASSDTMRSGNTIYF. The CDR3 DNA follows: TGTGCCAGCAGTGACACAATGCGCTCTGGAAACACCATATATTTT.

This clonotype has a count of ten or more. This chain links TRBV29-1 with TRBJ2-7; TRBD1 is a possible D gene (5 bases). V lost 7 bases and J 4 bases, leaving 11 bases between the germline ends. Germline CDR1 reads SQVTM; CDR2 reads ANQGSEA. CDR3 size: 11 residues. The CDR3 nucleotides read TGCAGCGGGATAACAGGATACGAGCAGTACTTC. Translation gives CSGITGYEQYF.

This sequence joins TRBV6-2 or TRBV6-3 and TRBJ2-5; a possible D gene is TRBD2 (5 bases). The CDR3 is 11 residues long. Looked up from germline, CDR1 is MNHEY and CDR2 is SVGEGT. The ends were cut back, 7 bases at V and 4 bases at J, with 7 bases in the middle. CDR3 residues: CASKRRETQYF. The CDR3 nucleotides are TGTGCCAGCAAGCGGAGAGAGACCCAGTACTTC.

The rearrangement links TRBV18 to TRBJ2-2, with 7 bases fitting TRBD1. Germline assignment: CDR1 KGHSH and CDR2 LQKENI. The CDR3 extends over 15 amino acids. V trimming: 3 bases; J trimming: 4 bases; junction bases outside the gene matches: 5. DNA of the CDR3: TGTGCCAGCTCACCGCCCGACAGGGTCACCGGGGAGCTGTTTTTT. Translation: CASSPPDRVTGELFF.

This clonotype showed up just a few times. The rearrangement uses TRBV27 and TRBJ2-3; 9 nucleotides line up with TRBD2. The ends lost 5 bases at V and 7 bases at J; junction bases unmatched: 13. The CDR3 length is 16 residues. Germline-derived CDR1 and CDR2 are MNHEY and SMNVEV (reference sequence). The CDR3 sequence: CASSKQTSGFRNTQYF. The CDR3 DNA reads as TGTGCCAGCAGTAAACAAACTAGCGGGTTCAGAAATACGCAGTATTTT.

This clonotype was detected a few times. The chain is built from TRBV5-1 and TRBJ1-1; 8 positions agree with TRBD1. Trimming took 2 bases from V and 5 from J; bases not matched to a gene: 11. Per germline, CDR1 SGHRS and CDR2 YFSETQ. The CDR3 spans 16 residues. The CDR3, as DNA: TGCGCCAGCAGCTTCAGGGGACAGGCTGCAGGGACTGAAGCTTTCTTT. The encoded protein is CASSFRGQAAGTEAFF.

The CDR3 nucleotides are TGTGCCAGCAGCCCGGGACTAGCGGGAGGACGAGCCGCGGAGCAGTTCTTC. Translation gives CASSPGLAGGRAAEQFF. The chain combines TRBV3-1 with TRBJ2-1; 15 bases align to TRBD2. Germline-derived CDR1 and CDR2 are LGHDT and YNNKEL (reference sequence). The CDR3 consists of 17 residues. V lost 4 bases and J lost 10; bases outside the gene matches: 11.

The chain carries TRBV7-2 and TRBJ1-2; D not certain. This CDR3 spans 15 amino acids. Trimming left V 2 bases short and J 4 bases short, with 14 bases between. In germline, CDR1 is SGHTA, CDR2 FQGNSA. The CDR3 DNA follows: TGTGCCAGCAGCTTACAGCCAACACTGGCCTATGGCTACACCTTC. Its protein product is CASSLQPTLAYGYTF.

This clonotype was detected a few times. V and J are TRBV7-2 and TRBJ2-3; 12 bases are a match to TRBD2. The length of the CDR3 is 17 residues. Germline values: CDR1 SGHTA, CDR2 FQGNSA. Trimming removed 4 bases from V and 1 base from J; junction bases left unmatched: 6. CDR3 bases: TGTGCCAGCAGCTATTCAAGGACTAGCGGGGGCACAGATACGCAGTATTTT. It translates to CASSYSRTSGGTDTQYF.

This clonotype was counted at least ten times. The chain combines TRBV5-1 with TRBJ2-2; perhaps TRBD1 as D (6 bases). Germline V gene sequence: CDR1 SGHRS, CDR2 YFSETQ. Trimming removed 4 bases from V and 6 bases from J, with 16 bases in between. The CDR3 sequence is 15 residues long. CDR3 sequence: CASSLRQAGAGELFF. The CDR3 coding sequence is TGCGCCAGCAGCCTCCGACAGGCGGGTGCCGGGGAGCTGTTTTTT. The complete variable domain, with remaining parts taken from reference TRBV5-1 and TRBJ2-2, reads KAGVTQTPRYLIKTRGQQVTLSCSPISGHRSVSWYQQTPGQGLQFLFEYFSETQRNKGNFPGRFSGRQFSNSRSEMNVSTLELGDSALYLCASSLRQAGAGELFFGEGSRLTVL.

This clonotype was recorded a few times. The chain joins TRBV3-1 to TRBJ1-2; 7 bases agree with TRBD1. This CDR3 comprises 15 residues. V lost 1 base and J lost 5; bases outside the gene matches: 7. The V gene's germline CDR1 is LGHDT and CDR2 YNNKEL (reference sequence). The CDR3 sequence: CASSQGARGQYGYTF. For the CDR3, the DNA is TGTGCCAGCAGCCAAGGTGCGAGGGGGCAGTATGGCTACACCTTC.

This clonotype has more than one count but fewer than ten. The rearrangement links TRBV12-3 or TRBV12-4 to TRBJ2-5, with no clear D. V lost 3 bases, J lost 3 bases, and 11 bases lay in between. The CDR3 totals 14 residues. CDR3 bases: TGTGCCAGCAGTTTGAACCGAGGCAAAGAGACCCAGTACTTC. Protein: CASSLNRGKETQYF.

This clonotype was seen more than once but under ten times. The chain is built from TRBV12-3 or TRBV12-4 and TRBJ1-4; 8 bases map to TRBD1. V was pared by 6 bases and J by 7 bases, with 7 bases of the junction left unmatched. The CDR3 is 14 amino acids. This CDR3 is CASSPGQGGEKLFF. DNA of the CDR3: TGTGCCAGCAGCCCCGGACAGGGAGGTGAAAAACTGTTTTTT.

This clonotype came up many times. The chain has TRBV11-3 and TRBJ2-1; D is uncertain. V lost 4 bases, J lost 4 bases, and 11 bases lay in between. The CDR3 is 14 residues long. The germline gives CDR1 SGHNT, CDR2 YENEEA. The CDR3 protein is CASSSQDQYNEQFF. The CDR3, as DNA: TGTGCCAGCAGCTCCCAGGACCAGTACAATGAGCAGTTCTTC.

This clonotype was found a few times. The chain recombines TRBV5-1 with TRBJ2-5; 11 nucleotides align to TRBD1. The ends lost 3 bases at V and 1 base at J; junction bases unmatched: 5. The CDR3 length is 16 residues. CDR1 is SGHRS, CDR2 YFSETQ, per germline. The CDR3 here is CASSWTGQGVQETQYF. The CDR3 nucleotides read TGCGCCAGCAGCTGGACGGGACAGGGGGTCCAAGAGACCCAGTACTTC. Full variable domain (remainder filled in from reference TRBV5-1 and TRBJ2-5): KAGVTQTPRYLIKTRGQQVTLSCSPISGHRSVSWYQQTPGQGLQFLFEYFSETQRNKGNFPGRFSGRQFSNSRSEMNVSTLELGDSALYLCASSWTGQGVQETQYFGPGTRLLVL.

The sample holds many counts of this clonotype. The gene calls are TRBV28 and TRBJ2-7; 7 nucleotides match TRBD1. Germline lookup yields CDR1 MDHEN and CDR2 SYDVKM. Trimming at V came to 2 bases and at J to 9 bases, leaving 7 bases not matched to a gene. This CDR3 has 13 residues. The CDR3 nucleotides are TGTGCCAGCAGTTTACCCGGGACAGAAGGGCAGTACTTC. It yields the protein CASSLPGTEGQYF. Looking up the rest from reference TRBV28 and TRBJ2-7 gives the full variable domain: DVKVTQSSRYLVKRTGEKVFLECVQDMDHENMFWYRQDPGLGLRLIYFSYDVKMKEKGDIPEGYSVSREKKERFSLILESASTNQTSMYLCASSLPGTEGQYFGPGTRLTVT.

In its sample, this clonotype was seen a few times. The chain joins TRBV6-2 or TRBV6-3 to TRBJ1-2, with 8 bases fitting TRBD1. There are 13 residues in the CDR3. V lost 6 bases and J lost 8; bases outside the gene matches: 8. The germline gives CDR1 MNHEY, CDR2 SVGEGT. In nucleotides, the CDR3 is TGTGCCAGCAGCAAGAGGACAGGGCGCGGCTACACCTTC. Translation: CASSKRTGRGYTF.